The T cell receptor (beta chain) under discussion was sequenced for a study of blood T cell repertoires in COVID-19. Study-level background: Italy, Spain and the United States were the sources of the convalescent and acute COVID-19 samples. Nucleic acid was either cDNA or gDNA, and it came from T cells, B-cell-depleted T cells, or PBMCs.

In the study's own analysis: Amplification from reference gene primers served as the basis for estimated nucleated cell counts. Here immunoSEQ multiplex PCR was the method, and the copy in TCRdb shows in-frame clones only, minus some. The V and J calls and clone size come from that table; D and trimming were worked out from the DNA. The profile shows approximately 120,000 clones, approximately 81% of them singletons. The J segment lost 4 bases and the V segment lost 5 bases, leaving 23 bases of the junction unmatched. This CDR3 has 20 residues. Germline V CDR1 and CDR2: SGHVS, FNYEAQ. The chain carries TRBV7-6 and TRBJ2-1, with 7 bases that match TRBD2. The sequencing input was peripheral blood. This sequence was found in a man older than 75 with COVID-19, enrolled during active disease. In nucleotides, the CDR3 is TGTGCCAGCAGCGGGGGGGAATCCCCTAACCCTCAGCGGTTGTACAATGAGCAGTTCTTC. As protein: CASSGGESPNPQRLYNEQFF.